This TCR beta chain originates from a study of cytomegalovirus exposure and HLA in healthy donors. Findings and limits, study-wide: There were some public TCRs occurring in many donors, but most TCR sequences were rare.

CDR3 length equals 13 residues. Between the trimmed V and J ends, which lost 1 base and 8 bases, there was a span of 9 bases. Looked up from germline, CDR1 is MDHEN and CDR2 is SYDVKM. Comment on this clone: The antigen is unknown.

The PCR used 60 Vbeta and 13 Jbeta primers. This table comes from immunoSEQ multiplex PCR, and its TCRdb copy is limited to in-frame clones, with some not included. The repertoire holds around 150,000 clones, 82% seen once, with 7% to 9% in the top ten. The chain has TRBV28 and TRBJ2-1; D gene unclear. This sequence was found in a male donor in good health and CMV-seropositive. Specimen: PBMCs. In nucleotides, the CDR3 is TGTGCCAGCAGTTTATTCGGGTTGGATGAGCAGTTCTTC. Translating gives CASSLFGLDEQFF.